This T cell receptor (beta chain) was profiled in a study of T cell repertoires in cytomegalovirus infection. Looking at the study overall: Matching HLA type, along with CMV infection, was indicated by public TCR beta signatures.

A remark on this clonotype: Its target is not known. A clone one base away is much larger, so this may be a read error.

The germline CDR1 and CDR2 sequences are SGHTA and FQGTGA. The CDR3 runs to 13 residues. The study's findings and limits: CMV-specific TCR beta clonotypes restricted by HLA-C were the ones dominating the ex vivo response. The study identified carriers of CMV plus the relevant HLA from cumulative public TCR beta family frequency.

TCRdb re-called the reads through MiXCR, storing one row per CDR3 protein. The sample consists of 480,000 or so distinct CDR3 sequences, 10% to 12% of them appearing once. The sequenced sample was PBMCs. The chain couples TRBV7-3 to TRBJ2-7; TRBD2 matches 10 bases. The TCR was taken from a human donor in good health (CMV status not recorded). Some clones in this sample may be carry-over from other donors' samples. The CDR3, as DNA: TGTACCAGCAGCGGCGGGACTAGCGACGAGCAGTACTTC. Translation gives CTSSGGTSDEQYF.